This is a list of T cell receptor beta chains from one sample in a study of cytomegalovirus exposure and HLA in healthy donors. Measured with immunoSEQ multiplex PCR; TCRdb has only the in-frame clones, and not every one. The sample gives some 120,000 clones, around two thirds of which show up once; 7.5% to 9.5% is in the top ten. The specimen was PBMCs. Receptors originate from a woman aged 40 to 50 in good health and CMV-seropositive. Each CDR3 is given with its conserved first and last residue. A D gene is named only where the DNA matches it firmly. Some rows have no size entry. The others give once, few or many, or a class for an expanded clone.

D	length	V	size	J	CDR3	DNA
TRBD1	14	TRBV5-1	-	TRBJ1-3	CASSPGTGENTIYF	TGCGCCAGCAGCCCGGGGACAGGGGAAAACACCATATATTTT
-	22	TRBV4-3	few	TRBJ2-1	CASSQDNIPRASSSRSYNEQFF	TGCGCCAGCAGCCAAGACAATATCCCTAGAGCTAGTTCGAGTCGCTCCTACAATGAGCAGTTCTTC
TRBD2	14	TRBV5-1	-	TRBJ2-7	CASSRTSRAYEQYF	TGCGCCAGCAGCCGGACTAGCAGAGCCTACGAGCAGTACTTC
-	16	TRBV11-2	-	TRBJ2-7	CASSQPLGQTVYEQYF	TGTGCCAGCAGCCAACCCCTCGGGCAGACAGTCTACGAGCAGTACTTC
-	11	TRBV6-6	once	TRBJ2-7	CASRDSYEQYF	TGTGCCAGCAGGGACAGCTACGAGCAGTACTTC
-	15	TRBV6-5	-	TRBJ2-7	CASSRMGRPPYEQYF	TGTGCCAGCAGTCGGATGGGCAGGCCTCCCTACGAGCAGTACTTC
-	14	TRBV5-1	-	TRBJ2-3	CASSSGTSTDTQYF	TGCGCCAGCAGCTCAGGGACTAGCACAGATACGCAGTATTTT
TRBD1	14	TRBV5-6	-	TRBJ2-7	CASTLGTGAYEQYF	TGTGCCAGCACCCTAGGGACAGGGGCCTACGAGCAGTACTTC
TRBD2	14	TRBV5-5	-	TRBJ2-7	CASSSGLAVYEQYF	TGTGCCAGCAGCTCGGGACTAGCGGTATACGAGCAGTACTTC
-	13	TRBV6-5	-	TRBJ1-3	CASSRDSGNTIYF	TGTGCCAGCAGCAGGGACTCTGGAAACACCATATATTTT
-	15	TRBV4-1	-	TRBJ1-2	CASSHGRGLYYGYTF	TGCGCCAGCAGCCACGGGCGGGGACTCTACTATGGCTACACCTTC
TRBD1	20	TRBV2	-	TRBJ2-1	CASSDIGTGGPPGPYNEQFF	TGTGCCAGCAGTGATATTGGGACAGGGGGCCCCCCAGGCCCCTACAATGAGCAGTTCTTC
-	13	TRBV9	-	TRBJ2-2	CASSVSGHGELFF	TGTGCCAGCAGCGTTAGCGGTCATGGGGAGCTGTTTTTT
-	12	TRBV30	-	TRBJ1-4	CAWSDTGEKLFF	TGTGCCTGGAGTGACACAGGGGAAAAACTGTTTTTT
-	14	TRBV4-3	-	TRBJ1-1	CASSQLGGQTEAFF	TGCGCCAGCAGCCAATTGGGCGGGCAAACTGAAGCTTTCTTT
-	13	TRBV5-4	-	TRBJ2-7	CASSLGGQYEQYF	TGTGCCAGCAGCTTGGGGGGGCAGTACGAGCAGTACTTC
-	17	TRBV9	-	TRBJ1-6	CASSSARGVTYNSPLHF	TGTGCCAGCAGCTCCGCCCGGGGTGTGACCTATAATTCACCCCTCCACTTT
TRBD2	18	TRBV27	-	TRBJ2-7	CASSLSPPNPAGSYEQYF	TGTGCCAGCAGTTTATCCCCCCCTAACCCAGCGGGAAGCTACGAGCAGTACTTC
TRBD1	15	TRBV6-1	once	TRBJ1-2	CASRDRDRGSYGYTF	TGTGCCAGCAGGGACAGGGACAGGGGAAGTTATGGCTACACCTTC
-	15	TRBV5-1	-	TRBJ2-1	CASSLAAGKYNEQFF	TGCGCCAGCAGCTTGGCGGCAGGAAAGTACAATGAGCAGTTCTTC